This entry describes one T cell receptor (beta chain). The antigen is unknown. The data are from a study of shared clonotypes between healthy human individuals. General study findings and limits: Rarefaction curves obtained for sorted subsets showed sequencing incomplete despite large depth.

V was pared by 8 bases and J by 5 bases, with 18 bases between. The CDR3 runs 14 residues. Germline CDR1 is SGHTA and CDR2 is FQGNSA. Assay: immunoSEQ multiplex PCR; the TCRdb copy retains only in-frame clones and omits some. The sample has about 2.1 million clones, 93% seen once. Naive CD8 isolation took CD45RO-negative cells positively selected for CCR7 and excluded terminally differentiated effector memory CD45RA+ cells. This chain links TRBV7-2 with TRBJ2-5; perhaps D is TRBD1 or TRBD2 (5 bases each). The clonotype comes from a man aged 18-30 years in good health. Some clones in this sample may be carry-over from other donors' samples. Sequenced input: naive CD8+ T cells from PBMCs. The CDR3 bases are TGTGCCAGCGGCGGCCTCGGGACGGGGGAGACCCAGTACTTC. Amino acid sequence: CASGGLGTGETQYF.